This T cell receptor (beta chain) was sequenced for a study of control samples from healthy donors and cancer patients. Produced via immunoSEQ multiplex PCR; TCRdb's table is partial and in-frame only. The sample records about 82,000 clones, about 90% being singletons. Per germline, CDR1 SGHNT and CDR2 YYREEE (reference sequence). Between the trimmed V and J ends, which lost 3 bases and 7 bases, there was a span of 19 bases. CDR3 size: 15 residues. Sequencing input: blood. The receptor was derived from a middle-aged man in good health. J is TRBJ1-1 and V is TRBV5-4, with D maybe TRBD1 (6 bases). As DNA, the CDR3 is TGTGCCAGCAGCTCCCCGGGGCAGGGGCAAGGTGAAGCTTTCTTT. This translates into CASSSPGQGQGEAFF.